Below are 6 T cell receptor beta chains sequenced from a single sample in a study of OX40 agonist ivuxolimab in advanced cancers. Data came from immunoSEQ multiplex PCR; TCRdb stores just in-frame clones and leaves some out. The sample has about 99,000 clones, 95% to 97% seen once; the top ten hold around 2%. The sample here was CD4+ or CD8+ T cells sorted from blood, taken in a trial of the OX40 agonist ivuxolimab. These receptors originate from an adult with an advanced solid tumor such as melanoma, head and neck, liver or kidney cancer.

The chain employs TRBV7-6 and TRBJ1-4; D uncertain. There are 15 residues in the CDR3. Trimming pared 1 base from V and 2 bases from J, leaving 8 bases between. The V gene's germline CDR1 is SGHVS and CDR2 FNYEAQ. Written as DNA, the CDR3 is TGTGCCAGCAGCTTAGATGGGTTTACTAATGAAAAACTGTTTTTT. Residues: CASSLDGFTNEKLFF.

V is TRBV10-1 and J is TRBJ2-7; 7 bases fit TRBD1. The V segment lost 6 bases and the J segment 3 bases; nucleotides outside the gene matches: 14. Germline V gene lookup returns CDR1 WNHNN and CDR2 SYGVQD (reference sequence). CDR3 size: 16 residues. CDR3 nucleotide sequence: TGCGCCAGCAGAACCGGGGACAGTCCTGAGGACTACGAGCAGTACTTC. Protein: CASRTGDSPEDYEQYF.

This clone appeared a single time. The chain uses TRBV7-9 and TRBJ1-3, with 7 bases identical to TRBD1. V lost 2 bases to trimming and J lost 2 bases; unmatched junction nucleotides: 3. The CDR3 loop spans 15 amino acids. The germline gives CDR1 SEHNR, CDR2 FQNEAQ (reference sequence). In DNA form, the CDR3 reads TGTGCCAGCAGCTTATCGGGACAGCCTGGAAACACCATATATTTT. Translated: CASSLSGQPGNTIYF.

This chain uses TRBV11-3 with TRBJ1-1, with D unresolved. CDR1 SGHNT and CDR2 YENEEA come from the germline V gene. V was cut by 2 bases and J by 5 bases, with 6 bases left in between. The CDR3 consists of 12 residues. CDR3 protein: CASSLLVTEAFF. As DNA, the CDR3 is TGTGCCAGCAGCTTATTAGTGACTGAAGCTTTCTTT.

The J gene is TRBJ2-2, the V gene TRBV9, with 10 bases identical to TRBD1. The CDR3 covers 15 residues. V gave up 0 bases and J gave up 5 bases; unmatched junction bases: 1. CDR1 is SGDLS, CDR2 YYNGEE, per germline. In DNA form, the CDR3 reads TGTGCCAGCAGCGTAGTGGGACAGGGGACCGGGGAGCTGTTTTTT. Residues: CASSVVGQGTGELFF.

The chain employs TRBV11-2 and TRBJ2-1; 12 nucleotides line up with TRBD2. The CDR3 loop spans 14 amino acids. Germline CDR1 reads SGHAT; CDR2 reads FQNNGV. Trimming at V came to 7 bases and at J to 7 bases, leaving 5 bases not matched to a gene. Written as DNA, the CDR3 is TGTGCCAGCACCCCCGGACTAGCGGGAAATGAGCAGTTCTTC. Its protein is CASTPGLAGNEQFF.